This is a list of T cell receptor beta chains from one sample in a study of T cells after posttransplantation cyclophosphamide. Profiled with immunoSEQ multiplex PCR; TCRdb holds only in-frame clones, not every one. Here the sample spans around 22,000 clones, around 85% being singletons. Sequencing was performed on PBMCs, taken after allogeneic stem cell transplant with posttransplant cyclophosphamide. These receptor sequences come from a female patient in her 30s who received an allogeneic stem cell transplant from an unrelated donor, was CMV-positive, and had no GVHD. The T cells may partly be graft donor cells. The CDR3 runs from the conserved cysteine through the conserved F or W. Each record gives: clone size, V gene, J gene, D gene, CDR3 DNA, CDR3 protein. D genes are given only for firm matches. Expanded clones are given a class, and other clones once, few, many or no size at all.

>.|TRBV2|TRBJ2-3|TRBD2
TGTGCCAGTCCGGGAGCTAGCGGGGGCGGGAGCACAGATACGCAGTATTTT
CASPGASGGGSTDTQYF
>.|TRBV11-3|TRBJ2-1|TRBD2
TGTGCCAGCAGCTTAGCCCCGCCCGGGACTAGCGGGGGCCATGAGCAGTTCTTC
CASSLAPPGTSGGHEQFF
>.|TRBV28|TRBJ1-3|.
TGTGCCAGCAGTTTTAGGGGGATCTCTGGAAACACCATATATTTT
CASSFRGISGNTIYF
>.|TRBV7-2|TRBJ2-5|.
TGTGCCAGCAGCTTAGGGTGGCCCGGGTCAGAGACCCAGTACTTC
CASSLGWPGSETQYF
>.|TRBV4-1|TRBJ2-1|TRBD1
TGCGCCAGCAGCCAACGACAGGGGGCACCCTACAATGAGCAGTTCTTC
CASSQRQGAPYNEQFF
>.|TRBV28|TRBJ2-7|TRBD1
TGTGCCAGCAGGAGGGACAGGGTTACTTACGAGCAGTACTTC
CASRRDRVTYEQYF
>.|TRBV19|TRBJ1-3|.
TGTGCCAGTACCTTGGAGAATCTCAGCTCTGGAAACACCATATATTTT
CASTLENLSSGNTIYF
>.|TRBV28|TRBJ1-1|.
TGTGCCAGCAGTCCAGGGGTAATCCGCTCTGAAGCTTTCTTT
CASSPGVIRSEAFF
>.|TRBV18|TRBJ1-4|.
TGTGCCAGCTCACCCCTGTTGCGGGACGGTCTGTTTTTT
CASSPLLRDGLFF
>once|TRBV5-1|TRBJ1-2|.
TGCGCCAGCAGCCCGCTCCAGGGCTATGGCTACACCTTC
CASSPLQGYGYTF
>once|TRBV20-1|TRBJ2-2|.
TGCAGTGGGCAGGGCACCGGGGAGCTGTTTTTT
CSGQGTGELFF
>.|TRBV15|TRBJ2-3|TRBD2
TGTGCCACCAGCAGGGGTATGGCGGGGGGCACAGATACGCAGTATTTT
CATSRGMAGGTDTQYF
>.|TRBV18|TRBJ2-3|.
TGTGCCAGCTCACCACCGGCAGAACCAGATACGCAGTATTTT
CASSPPAEPDTQYF
>.|TRBV6-6|TRBJ2-1|.
TGTGCCAGCGGCAGGGATGAGCAGTTCTTC
CASGRDEQFF
>.|TRBV6-5|TRBJ2-5|.
TGTGCCAGCAGTATTACAGGGTTCGGAGAGACCCAGTACTTC
CASSITGFGETQYF
>once|TRBV19|TRBJ2-3|TRBD2
TGTGCCAGTAGAACCCTAGCGGGGGTGACAGATACGCAGTATTTT
CASRTLAGVTDTQYF
>.|TRBV9|TRBJ2-1|TRBD2
TGTGCCAGCAGCGTAGGGGCTAGCGGCAATGAGCAGTTCTTC
CASSVGASGNEQFF
>.|TRBV5-1|TRBJ2-7|TRBD2
TGCGCCAGCGCCCCTGGACTAGCGGGGGGGCTGGTGAGTAACGAGCAGTACTTC
CASAPGLAGGLVSNEQYF
>few|TRBV5-1|TRBJ1-2|TRBD1
TGCGCCAGCAGCGGTGGGGACAGACCTAACTATGGCTACACCTTC
CASSGGDRPNYGYTF
>.|TRBV29-1|TRBJ2-5|.
TGCAGCGTTGACCCGGCGACTCAAGAGACCCAGTACTTC
CSVDPATQETQYF
>.|TRBV28|TRBJ2-7|.
TGTGCCAGCAGTTTTCCTCAGGGCATCACCTACGAGCAGTACTTC
CASSFPQGITYEQYF
>.|TRBV12-5|TRBJ1-6|.
TGTGCTAGTGGTTTGTTAACACGGGACTCCAGCTCCTATAATTCACCCCTCCACTTT
CASGLLTRDSSSYNSPLHF
>.|TRBV10-2|TRBJ1-4|TRBD1
TGCGCCAGCATGGAAGGGGGCGGTGAAAAACTGTTTTTT
CASMEGGGEKLFF
>.|TRBV5-1|TRBJ2-1|.
TGCGCCAGCAGCTTATCAGGAAACAATGAGCAGTTCTTC
CASSLSGNNEQFF
>.|TRBV9|TRBJ1-3|.
TGTGCCAGCAGCGTAGTTCCGGGGAACACCATATATTTT
CASSVVPGNTIYF
>.|TRBV6-5|TRBJ1-2|TRBD1
TGTGCCAGCAGTTCCCAGCCGGGACAGGGGAGGAATGGCTACACCTTC
CASSSQPGQGRNGYTF
>.|TRBV10-1|TRBJ1-1|.
TGCGCCAGCAGTGATTCAGGGCAGGGATGGACTGAAGCTTTCTTT
CASSDSGQGWTEAFF
>.|TRBV15|TRBJ2-1|TRBD1
TGTGCCACCAGCAGTGCAACCGGGACAGGGAAGGGGCAGTTCTTC
CATSSATGTGKGQFF
>.|TRBV30|TRBJ1-2|.
TGTGCCTGGAGTGTACCCGGGGGCTATGGCTACACCTTC
CAWSVPGGYGYTF
>.|TRBV5-6|TRBJ2-1|.
TGTGCCAGCAGCTTGACCGGGTACAATGAGCAGTTCTTC
CASSLTGYNEQFF
>few|TRBV13|TRBJ1-3|TRBD1
TGTGCCAGCAGCGGACGGACAGGCGGATTTCGGAACACCATATATTTT
CASSGRTGGFRNTIYF
>.|TRBV6-4|TRBJ2-1|.
TGTGCCAGCAGTGACTCTGGGGGGAGCAATGAGCAGTTCTTC
CASSDSGGSNEQFF
>.|TRBV7-2|TRBJ2-2|.
TGTGCCAGCAGCCTTAGAGCGACTAGGAACACCGGGGAGCTGTTTTTT
CASSLRATRNTGELFF
>.|TRBV6-6|TRBJ2-1|TRBD2
TGTGCCAGCAGTTACTCGGCGGGGGGGCAGGTTGAGCAGTTCTTC
CASSYSAGGQVEQFF
>.|TRBV5-5|TRBJ2-5|TRBD2
TGTGCCAGCAGCTTGGGACTAGCGGGGGATTCGAAGACCCAGTACTTC
CASSLGLAGDSKTQYF
>once|TRBV15|TRBJ2-1|TRBD1
TGTGCCACCAGCAGAGAAACAGGGGTCTACAATGAGCAGTTCTTC
CATSRETGVYNEQFF
>.|TRBV29-1|TRBJ1-2|.
TGCAGCGTTGGTGCGGGCGAAAGATTGTATGGCTACACCTTC
CSVGAGERLYGYTF
>.|TRBV7-9|TRBJ1-6|TRBD1
TGTGCCAGCAGCTTCGCTGGGACAGGTCTTAATTCACCCCTCCACTTT
CASSFAGTGLNSPLHF
>.|TRBV5-6|TRBJ1-4|.
TGTGCCAGCAGCTTGGGGAAAAGGGGTGAAAAACTGTTTTTT
CASSLGKRGEKLFF
>.|TRBV11-2|TRBJ2-5|TRBD2
TGTGCCAGCAGCTCCCTGCGCGTAGCGGGGGGGCAAGAGACCCAGTACTTC
CASSSLRVAGGQETQYF
>.|TRBV5-8|TRBJ2-7|.
TGTGCCAGCAGCTTGGCGTGGGGCAGCTCCTACGAGCAGTACTTC
CASSLAWGSSYEQYF
>.|TRBV13|TRBJ2-2|TRBD2
TGTGCCAGCAGCTATCAACATAAGACTAGCGGGGGCCCGAGCCGGGAGCTGTTTTTT
CASSYQHKTSGGPSRELFF
>medium-sized|TRBV7-2|TRBJ2-7|.
TGTGCCAGCAGCCCTCCGGGGGCCTACGAGCAGTACTTC
CASSPPGAYEQYF
>.|TRBV6-1|TRBJ2-1|TRBD1
TGTGCCAGCAACAAACAGGGGGCTGCCAATGAGCAGTTCTTC
CASNKQGAANEQFF
>.|TRBV5-1|TRBJ2-3|TRBD2
TGCGCCAGCAGCACCCGGGACTACCCCACAGATACGCAGTATTTT
CASSTRDYPTDTQYF
>large|TRBV2|TRBJ2-4|.
TGTGCCAGCAGGGACAGAAAAAACATTCAGTACTTC
CASRDRKNIQYF
>.|TRBV19|TRBJ1-5|.
TGTGCCAGTAGTATCCCCGGGAAGGGTCAGCCCCAGCATTTT
CASSIPGKGQPQHF
>.|TRBV7-9|TRBJ1-2|.
TGTGCCAGCAGCCCGGCCTGGGCAATTTCGAACTATGGCTACACCTTC
CASSPAWAISNYGYTF
>.|TRBV27|TRBJ2-1|TRBD2
TGTGCCAGCAGGCCCATTACTAGCGGGGTTAAAATGGAGCAGTTCTTC
CASRPITSGVKMEQFF
>few|TRBV6-6|TRBJ1-4|.
TGTGCCAGCAGTCCGGGTGGGGGGGGAGGAAATGAAAAACTGTTTTTT
CASSPGGGGGNEKLFF
>few|TRBV2|TRBJ1-5|TRBD1
TGTGCCAGCCAAAGGGACAGACAATCCCCTCAGCCCCAGCATTTT
CASQRDRQSPQPQHF
>.|TRBV9|TRBJ1-3|TRBD1
TGTGCCAGCAGCCCCCGACAGGGGATAAACACCATATATTTT
CASSPRQGINTIYF
>.|TRBV7-9|TRBJ1-5|.
TGTGCCAGCAGCTTACCAGGTGCCAATCAGCCCCAGCATTTT
CASSLPGANQPQHF
>.|TRBV14|TRBJ2-1|.
TGTGCCAGCAGCCAAGAAAGGACTCGTTTCCGTCGGGATGAGCAGTTCTTC
CASSQERTRFRRDEQFF
>.|TRBV6-6|TRBJ2-7|.
TGTGCCAGCAGTTTACAGGGCATTTACAGCCTTTACGAGCAGTACTTC
CASSLQGIYSLYEQYF